This passage covers 30 T cell receptor beta chains from one sample sequenced in a study of pediatric ulcerative colitis. During colonoscopy, one to two rectal pinch biopsies were collected. Generated by immunoSEQ multiplex PCR, the TCRdb table keeps only in-frame clones and is missing some. Altogether about 22,000 clones are present, about 71% being singletons, with the ten largest covering around a sixth. Material for sequencing was gut tissue. The receptor source for this set is a boy younger than 18 with severe ulcerative colitis.

The chain combines TRBV5-4 with TRBJ1-1; D gene uncertain. Between the trimmed V and J ends, which lost 3 bases and 3 bases, there was a span of 9 bases. CDR1 is SGHNT, CDR2 YYREEE, per germline (reference sequence). The CDR3 spans 13 residues. The CDR3 DNA follows: TGTGCCAGCAGCTACCAGAGGGACACTGAAGCTTTCTTT. Translating gives CASSYQRDTEAFF.

The chain links TRBV12-5 to TRBJ1-2, with D possibly being TRBD1 (6 bases). The V gene's germline CDR1 is LGHNT and CDR2 FRNRAP. Trimming took 1 base from V and 6 from J, leaving 15 bases between them. The CDR3 has 15 residues. CDR3 region: CASGLAVRGTDGYTF. The DNA for the CDR3 is TGTGCTAGTGGTTTGGCGGTGAGGGGGACCGATGGCTACACCTTC.

In the case of this clone: Sequence at one end of the junction differs from germline and may be a read error. This sequence joins TRBV6-8 and TRBJ1-1; 7 positions match TRBD1. CDR3 size: 14 residues. The germline V gene has CDR1 MNHGY and CDR2 SAAAGT. The CDR3 DNA reads as TGTGCCGGCAGACAGGGCTGGGCAGACACTGAAGCTTTCTTT. As protein: CAGRQGWADTEAFF.

The chain couples TRBV28 to TRBJ1-6, with 9 bases aligning to TRBD1. The trim removed 6 bases at V and 7 bases at J, leaving 7 bases unmatched. Germline lookup yields CDR1 MDHEN and CDR2 SYDVKM. The CDR3 extends over 15 amino acids. The CDR3 region has the DNA TGTGCCAGCAGCGGCCACAGGGGGCAGAATTCACCCCTCCACTTT. It translates to CASSGHRGQNSPLHF.

The chain uses TRBV9 and TRBJ2-7, with D hard to call. V shed 0 bases and J shed 5 bases, with 9 bases lying between them. This CDR3 contains 13 residues. The germline V gene encodes CDR1 SGDLS and CDR2 YYNGEE. CDR3 in amino acids: CASSVALGNEQYF. The CDR3 DNA sequence: TGTGCCAGCAGCGTAGCTTTGGGAAACGAGCAGTACTTC.

The chain links TRBV7-9 to TRBJ1-2; a possible D gene is TRBD1 (6 bases). The CDR3 length is 13 residues. V was pared by 6 bases and J by 3 bases, with 11 bases between. Germline CDR1 and CDR2: SEHNR and FQNEAQ (reference sequence). The CDR3 region is CASRPRQDYGYTF. The CDR3 DNA follows: TGTGCCAGCAGACCCAGACAGGACTATGGCTACACCTTC.

This clone was seen only a few times. The rearrangement joins TRBV5-5 to TRBJ1-1; D is unclear. V was shortened by 4 bases and J by 8 bases, with 18 bases between the two germline ends. The CDR3 consists of 14 residues. CDR1 and CDR2 (germline): SGHKS, YYEKEE (reference sequence). CDR3 nucleotide sequence: TGTGCCAGCAGCCCGGAGGCCCTAGATCGGGAAGCTTTCTTT. Protein sequence: CASSPEALDREAFF.

This rearrangement joins TRBV5-1 to TRBJ2-2; the D call may be TRBD1 or TRBD2 (6 bases each). CDR1 SGHRS and CDR2 YFSETQ come from the germline V gene. The CDR3 totals 15 residues. V was cut by 0 bases and J by 10 bases, with 16 bases left in between. The CDR3 spells CASSLATQGGEELFF. For the CDR3, the DNA is TGCGCCAGCAGCTTGGCGACACAGGGAGGAGAGGAGCTGTTTTTT.

The chain uses TRBV6-1 and TRBJ2-3; 12 nucleotides match TRBD2. V was pared by 2 bases and J by 4 bases, with 1 base of the junction left unmatched. The CDR3 consists of 15 residues. Germline CDR1 MNHNS, CDR2 SASEGT. The CDR3 loop reads CASSESSGGADTQYF. Written as DNA, the CDR3 is TGTGCCAGCAGTGAATCTAGCGGGGGGGCAGATACGCAGTATTTT.

This clone was detected a few times. The chain has TRBV28 and TRBJ1-2, with 7 bases matching TRBD1. V was clipped by 5 bases and J by 5 bases; unmatched bases: 8. Germline loops: CDR1 MDHEN, CDR2 SYDVKM. The CDR3 is 14 amino acids. CDR3 nucleotide sequence: TGTGCCAGCAGTCCCGGGGACAGCAGATATGGCTACACCTTC. It specifies CASSPGDSRYGYTF.

The J gene is TRBJ1-2, the V gene TRBV5-6; D unclear. The CDR3 sequence is 14 residues long. Germline CDR1 SGHDT, CDR2 YYEEEE. Trimming took off 1 base at V and 7 bases at J, with 14 bases between the two ends. In DNA, the CDR3 is TGTGCCAGCAGCTTGTTTCGGAGCTTGGTTGGCTACACCTTC. Encoded protein: CASSLFRSLVGYTF.

The CDR3: CASSPGGTSADTQYF. In DNA form, the CDR3 reads TGTGCCAGCAGTCCGGGCGGGACATCCGCAGATACGCAGTATTTT. V is TRBV11-2 and J is TRBJ2-3; D is tentatively TRBD1 or TRBD2 (6 bases each). CDR3 length: 15 amino acids. Germline V CDR1 and CDR2: SGHAT, FQNNGV. Trimming cost V 6 bases and J 4 bases, with 17 bases left between them.

The rearrangement uses TRBV6-1 and TRBJ2-7; the D gene is possibly TRBD2 (6 bases). CDR1 MNHNS and CDR2 SASEGT come from the germline V gene. Trimming removed 4 bases at V and 3 bases at J, with 25 bases between. This CDR3 is 18 amino acids long. The CDR3 protein is CASSVWDSVYPGDYEQYF. The CDR3 DNA reads as TGTGCCAGCAGTGTGTGGGACTCTGTATACCCGGGCGACTACGAGCAGTACTTC.

The chain links TRBV29-1 to TRBJ2-7; 8 bases are shared with TRBD2. The length of the CDR3 is 12 residues. The germline gives CDR1 SQVTM, CDR2 ANQGSEA. V shed 5 bases, J shed 5 bases, and the junction held 5 bases outside the gene matches. CDR3: CSVLAGGDEQYF. The CDR3 bases are TGCAGCGTTCTGGCGGGGGGAGACGAGCAGTACTTC.

V gene TRBV5-1 combines with J gene TRBJ2-7, with no clear D. Between the trimmed V and J ends, which lost 4 bases and 2 bases, there was a span of 16 bases. Germline V lookup: CDR1 SGHRS, CDR2 YFSETQ. The CDR3 has 15 residues. The CDR3 sequence is CASSRDGSYTYEQYF. CDR3 in DNA: TGCGCCAGCAGCCGAGACGGGTCCTACACCTACGAGCAGTACTTC. The entire variable domain, with the rest obtained from reference TRBV5-1 and TRBJ2-7, is as follows: KAGVTQTPRYLIKTRGQQVTLSCSPISGHRSVSWYQQTPGQGLQFLFEYFSETQRNKGNFPGRFSGRQFSNSRSEMNVSTLELGDSALYLCASSRDGSYTYEQYFGPGTRLTVT.

This chain connects TRBV6-1 to TRBJ1-5; D remains ambiguous. Germline V gene data show CDR1 as MNHNS and CDR2 as SASEGT. V shed 4 bases and J shed 9 bases, with 13 bases lying between them. The CDR3 is made up of 13 amino acids. The CDR3 loop is CASSAAQDRPQHF. The DNA for the CDR3 is TGTGCCAGCAGTGCGGCCCAGGACCGGCCCCAGCATTTT.

The V call is TRBV6-6, the J call TRBJ1-4; D uncertain. The V and J ends lost 3 bases and 8 bases respectively, with 4 bases between them. Per germline, CDR1 MNHNY and CDR2 SVGAGI (reference sequence). This CDR3 has 11 amino acids. The CDR3 nucleotides read TGTGCCAGCAGTTATATGGAAAAACTGTTTTTT. It translates to CASSYMEKLFF.

In DNA, the CDR3 is TGTGCCGGAGGACAGGGGAACACCATATATTTT. This translates into CAGGQGNTIYF. The rearrangement uses TRBV30 and TRBJ1-3; 9 nucleotides match TRBD1. In germline, CDR1 is GTSNPN, CDR2 SVGIG (reference sequence). This CDR3 is built from 11 residues. V trimming: 8 bases; J trimming: 7 bases; junction bases outside the gene matches: 3.

This chain joins TRBV7-2 and TRBJ2-7; 7 positions agree with TRBD1. This CDR3 spans 13 amino acids. Per the germline V gene, CDR1 is SGHTA and CDR2 is FQGNSA. The ends lost 5 bases at V and 3 bases at J; junction bases unmatched: 4. The CDR3 here is CASSKRDSYEQYF. The CDR3 DNA reads TGTGCCAGCAGCAAACGGGACAGCTACGAGCAGTACTTC.

This rearrangement joins TRBV30 to TRBJ2-7; TRBD1 aligns across 7 bases. The CDR3 length is 14 residues. J lost 3 bases, V lost 4 bases, and 9 bases had no gene match. Germline CDR1 reads GTSNPN; CDR2 reads SVGIG (reference sequence). The CDR3 protein is CAWTAQAGGYEQYF. CDR3 in DNA: TGTGCCTGGACCGCCCAGGCAGGGGGCTACGAGCAGTACTTC.

The chain employs TRBV18 and TRBJ1-2, with D perhaps TRBD1 (6 bases). Germline V gives CDR1 KGHSH, CDR2 LQKENI. The CDR3 is 14 residues long. Trimming shortened V by 0 bases and J by 2 bases, and 7 bases separated the two germline ends. For the CDR3, the DNA is TGTGCCAGCTCACCACCCACAGGGAACTATGGCTACACCTTC. Translation: CASSPPTGNYGYTF.

The chain links TRBV5-1 to TRBJ1-4, with TRBD1 matching 8 bases. CDR1 is SGHRS and CDR2 is YFSETQ in the germline V gene. V was pared by 5 bases and J by 11 bases, with 14 bases of the junction left unmatched. The CDR3 has 15 residues. The CDR3 DNA reads TGCGCCAGCAGATTGAGGTGGACAGGGACAGATAAACTGTTTTTT. Translation: CASRLRWTGTDKLFF.

This chain connects TRBV28 to TRBJ2-7, with D tentatively TRBD2 (7 bases). Germline V gives CDR1 MDHEN, CDR2 SYDVKM. The CDR3 length is 14 residues. Trimming shortened V by 6 bases and J by 1 base, and 13 bases separated the two germline ends. CDR3: CASRVGGASYEQYF. CDR3 bases: TGTGCCAGCAGAGTTGGGGGGGCATCCTACGAGCAGTACTTC.

V is TRBV6-1 and J is TRBJ1-5; D is unresolved. Germline V gives CDR1 MNHNS, CDR2 SASEGT. The length of the CDR3 is 14 residues. V lost 2 bases and J 6 bases, leaving 11 bases between the germline ends. The CDR3 DNA sequence: TGTGCCAGCAGTGAATCGTTCCCCCGTCAGCCCCAGCATTTT. Its protein product is CASSESFPRQPQHF.

The chain joins TRBV5-1 to TRBJ1-1; D is ambiguous. The CDR3 spans 13 residues. V dropped 0 bases and J dropped 1 base, with 4 bases sitting between them. Germline CDR1 and CDR2: SGHRS and YFSETQ. The CDR3 protein is CASSLVANTEAFF. The CDR3 DNA sequence: TGCGCCAGCAGCTTGGTGGCGAACACTGAAGCTTTCTTT.

This clone showed up just a few times. The rearrangement joins TRBV2 to TRBJ1-5, with 9 bases aligning to TRBD1. V lost 5 bases to trimming and J lost 6 bases; unmatched junction nucleotides: 5. The CDR3 is 14 amino acids. Looked up from germline, CDR1 is SNHLY and CDR2 is FYNNEI. CDR3 sequence: CASSIRQGGQPQHF. CDR3 coding DNA: TGTGCCAGCAGTATTAGACAGGGGGGTCAGCCCCAGCATTTT.

This clone was seen a handful of times. CDR3 nucleotides: TGTGCCAGCTCCGAGTCGGACTCCCGTGGCTACACCTTC. This sequence encodes CASSESDSRGYTF. The chain combines TRBV18 with TRBJ1-2; D unclear. Germline CDR1 is KGHSH and CDR2 is LQKENI. Trimming left V 6 bases short and J 7 bases short, with 15 bases between. The CDR3 loop spans 13 amino acids.

CDR3 in DNA: TGTGCCAGCAGCTTAGCAGGGGGAGACATTCAGTACTTC. Translating gives CASSLAGGDIQYF. The chain links TRBV7-6 to TRBJ2-4; D perhaps matches TRBD1 (6 bases). The CDR3 runs 13 residues. Looked up from germline, CDR1 is SGHVS and CDR2 is FNYEAQ. The germline V and J ends were trimmed by 0 bases and 8 bases, with 8 bases remaining between them.

The V call is TRBV11-2, the J call TRBJ1-2; TRBD1 is a possible D gene (5 bases). Trimming pared 5 bases from V and 4 bases from J, leaving 11 bases between. Germline V gene data show CDR1 as SGHAT and CDR2 as FQNNGV. The CDR3 sequence is 13 residues long. The CDR3 bases are TGTGCCAGCAGCGTGACAGAGGTCTATGGCTACACCTTC. Protein: CASSVTEVYGYTF.

The CDR3 loop reads CASSDRDRGYGYTF. CDR3 nucleotide sequence: TGTGCCAGCAGTGACCGGGACAGGGGGTATGGCTACACCTTC. V and J are TRBV6-6 and TRBJ1-2, with 11 bases identical to TRBD1. The CDR3 runs 14 residues. The ends lost 5 bases at V and 5 bases at J; junction bases unmatched: 4. From germline, CDR1 is MNHNY and CDR2 SVGAGI (reference sequence).